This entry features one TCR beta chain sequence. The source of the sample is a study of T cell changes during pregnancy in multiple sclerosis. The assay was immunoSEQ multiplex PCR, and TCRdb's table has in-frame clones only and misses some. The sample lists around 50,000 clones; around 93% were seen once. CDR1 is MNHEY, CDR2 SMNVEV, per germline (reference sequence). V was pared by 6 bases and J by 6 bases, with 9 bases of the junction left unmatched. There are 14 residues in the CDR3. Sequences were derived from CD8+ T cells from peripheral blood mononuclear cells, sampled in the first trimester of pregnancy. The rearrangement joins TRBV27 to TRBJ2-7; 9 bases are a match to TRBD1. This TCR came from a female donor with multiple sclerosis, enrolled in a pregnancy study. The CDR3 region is CASRYGTGLAEQYF. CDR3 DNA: TGTGCCAGCAGGTACGGGACAGGGTTGGCCGAGCAGTACTTC.